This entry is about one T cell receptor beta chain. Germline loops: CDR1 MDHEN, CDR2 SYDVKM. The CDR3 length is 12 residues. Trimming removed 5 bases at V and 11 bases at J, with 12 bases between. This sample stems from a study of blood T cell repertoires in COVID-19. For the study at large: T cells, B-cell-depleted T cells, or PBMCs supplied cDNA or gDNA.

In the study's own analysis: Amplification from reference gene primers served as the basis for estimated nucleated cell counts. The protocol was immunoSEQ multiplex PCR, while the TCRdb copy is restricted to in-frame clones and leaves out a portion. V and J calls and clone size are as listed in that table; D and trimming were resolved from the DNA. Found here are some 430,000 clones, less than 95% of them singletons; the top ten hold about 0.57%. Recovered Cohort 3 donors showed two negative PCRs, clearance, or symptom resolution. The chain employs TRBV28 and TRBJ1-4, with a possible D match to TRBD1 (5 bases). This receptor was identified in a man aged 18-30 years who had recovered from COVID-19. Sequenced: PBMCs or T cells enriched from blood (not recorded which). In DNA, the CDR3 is TGTGCCAGCAGTCCCCCAGGGTGGAAACTGTTTTTT. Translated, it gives CASSPPGWKLFF.